Included here is one T cell receptor (beta chain) sequence, with context. Its antigen is undetermined. The sample belongs to a study of monozygotic twins with inflammatory bowel disease. The CDR3 covers 17 residues. Germline V gives CDR1 KGHSH, CDR2 LQKENI. 3,000 to 4,500 ng of total RNA went into each TCR library. With the 5' RACE reads reprocessed, TCRdb shows one record per CDR3 protein and no DNA. This table lists about 210,000 distinct CDR3 sequences. Study-level findings and limits: IBD patients showed reduced TCRbeta diversity (inverse Simpson) versus healthy co-twins.

Sequences were obtained from blood. This sequence was found in a human donor with ulcerative colitis or Crohn's disease, or a healthy co-twin of an affected twin (not recorded which). V usage is TRBV18 and J usage is TRBJ1-4; TCRdb's assignment of TRBD1 cannot be checked, as there is no DNA. CDR3 sequence reads: CASSPPTRGATNEKLFF.